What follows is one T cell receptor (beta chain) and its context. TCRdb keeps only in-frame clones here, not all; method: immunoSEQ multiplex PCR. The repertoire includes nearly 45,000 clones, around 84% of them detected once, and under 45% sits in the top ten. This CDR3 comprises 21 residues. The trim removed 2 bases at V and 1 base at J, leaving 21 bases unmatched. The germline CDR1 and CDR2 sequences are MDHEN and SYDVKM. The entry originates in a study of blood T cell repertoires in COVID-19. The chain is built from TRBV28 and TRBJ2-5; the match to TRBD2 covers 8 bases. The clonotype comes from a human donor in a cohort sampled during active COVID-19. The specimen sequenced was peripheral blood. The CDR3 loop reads CASSLGVFGALGGGPQETQYF. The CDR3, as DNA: TGTGCCAGCAGTTTAGGAGTCTTTGGGGCGCTCGGCGGGGGGCCCCAAGAGACCCAGTACTTC.